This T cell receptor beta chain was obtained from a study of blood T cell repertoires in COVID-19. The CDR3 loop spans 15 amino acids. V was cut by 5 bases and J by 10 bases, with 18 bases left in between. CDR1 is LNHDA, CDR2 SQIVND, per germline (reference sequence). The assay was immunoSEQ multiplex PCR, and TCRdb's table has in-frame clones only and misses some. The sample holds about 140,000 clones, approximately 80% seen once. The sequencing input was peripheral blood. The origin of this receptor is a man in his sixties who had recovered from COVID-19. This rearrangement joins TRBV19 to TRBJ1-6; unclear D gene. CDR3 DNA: TGTGCCAGTAGTCCCGGAGGGAGGGAAGGATCACCCCTCCACTTT. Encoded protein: CASSPGGREGSPLHF.